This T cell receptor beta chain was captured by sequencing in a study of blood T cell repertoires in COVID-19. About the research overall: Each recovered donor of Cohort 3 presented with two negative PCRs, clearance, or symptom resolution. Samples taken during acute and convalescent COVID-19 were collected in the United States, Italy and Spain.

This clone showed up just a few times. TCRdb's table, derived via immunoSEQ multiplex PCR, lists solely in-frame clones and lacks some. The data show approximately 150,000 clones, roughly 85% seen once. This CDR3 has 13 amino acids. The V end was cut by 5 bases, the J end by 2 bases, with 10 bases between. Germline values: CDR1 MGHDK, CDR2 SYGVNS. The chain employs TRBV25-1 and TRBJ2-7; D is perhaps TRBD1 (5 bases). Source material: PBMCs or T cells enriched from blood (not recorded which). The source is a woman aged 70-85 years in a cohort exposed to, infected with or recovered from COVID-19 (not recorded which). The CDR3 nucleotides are TGTGCCAGCAGTAAACAGGATACCTACGAGCAGTACTTC. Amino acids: CASSKQDTYEQYF.